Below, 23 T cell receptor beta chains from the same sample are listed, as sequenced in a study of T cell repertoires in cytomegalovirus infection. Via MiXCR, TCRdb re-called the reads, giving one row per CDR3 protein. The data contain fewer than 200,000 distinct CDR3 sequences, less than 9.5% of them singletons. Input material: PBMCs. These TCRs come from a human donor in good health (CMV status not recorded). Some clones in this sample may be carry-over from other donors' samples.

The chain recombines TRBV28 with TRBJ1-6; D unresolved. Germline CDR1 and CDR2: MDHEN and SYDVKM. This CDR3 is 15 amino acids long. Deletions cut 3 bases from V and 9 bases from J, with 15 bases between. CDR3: CASSFKRPITSPLHF. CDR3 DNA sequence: TGTGCCAGCAGTTTTAAGAGGCCTATAACTTCACCCCTCCACTTT.

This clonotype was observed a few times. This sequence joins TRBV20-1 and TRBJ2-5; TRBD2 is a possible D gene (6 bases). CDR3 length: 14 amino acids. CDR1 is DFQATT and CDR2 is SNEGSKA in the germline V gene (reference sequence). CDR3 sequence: CTPLVGGVSETQYF. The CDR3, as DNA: TGCACCCCCCTTGTGGGGGGAGTTTCAGAGACCCAGTACTTC.

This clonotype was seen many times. The CDR3: CASSMYVVVGRGNTEAFF. As DNA, the CDR3 is TGTGCCAGTAGTATGTATGTCGTCGTAGGTCGTGGGAACACTGAAGCTTTCTTT. This chain uses TRBV19 with TRBJ1-1, with D hard to call. Germline lookup yields CDR1 LNHDA and CDR2 SQIVND (reference sequence). Trimming pared 3 bases from V and 1 base from J, leaving 21 bases between. This CDR3 has 18 residues.

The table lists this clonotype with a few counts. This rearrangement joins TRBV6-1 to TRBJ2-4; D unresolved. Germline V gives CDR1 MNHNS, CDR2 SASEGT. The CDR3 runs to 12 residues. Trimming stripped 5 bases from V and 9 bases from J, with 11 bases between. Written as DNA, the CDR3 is TGTGCCAGCAGTCCCGACCGACTCATTCAGTACTTC. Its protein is CASSPDRLIQYF.

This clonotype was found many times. Here the CDR3 DNA reads TGTGCCAGCAGTCGCAGAGGATGGGGACAGGCGGCACACTATGGCTACACCTTC. It is translated as CASSRRGWGQAAHYGYTF. The chain combines TRBV6-2 or TRBV6-3 with TRBJ1-2; 8 nucleotides match TRBD1. The CDR3 is 18 amino acids. V was pared by 5 bases and J by 3 bases, with 17 bases of the junction left unmatched. Germline assignment: CDR1 MNHEY and CDR2 SVGEGT.

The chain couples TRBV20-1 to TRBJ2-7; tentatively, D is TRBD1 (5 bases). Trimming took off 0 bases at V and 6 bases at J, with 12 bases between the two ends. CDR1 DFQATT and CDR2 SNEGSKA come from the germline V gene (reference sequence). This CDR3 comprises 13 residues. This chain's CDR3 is CSARDFDRSEQYF. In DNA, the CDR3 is TGCAGTGCTAGAGATTTCGACAGAAGCGAGCAGTACTTC.

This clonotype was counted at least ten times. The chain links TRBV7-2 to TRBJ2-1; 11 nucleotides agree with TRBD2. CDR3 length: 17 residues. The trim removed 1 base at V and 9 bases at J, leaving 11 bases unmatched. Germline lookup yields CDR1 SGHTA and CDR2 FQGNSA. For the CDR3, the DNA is TGTGCCAGCAGCTTAGGGTTACTAGCGGGGGTGAATCTTGAGCAGTTCTTC. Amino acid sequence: CASSLGLLAGVNLEQFF.

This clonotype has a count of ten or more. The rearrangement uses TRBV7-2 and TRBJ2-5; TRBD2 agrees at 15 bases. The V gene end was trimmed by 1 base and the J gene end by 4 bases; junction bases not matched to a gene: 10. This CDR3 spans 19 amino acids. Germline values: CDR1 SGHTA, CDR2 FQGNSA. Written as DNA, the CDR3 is TGTGCCAGCAGCTTAGTGCATCGGACTAGCGGGGGGGCCAGAGAGACCCAGTACTTC. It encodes CASSLVHRTSGGARETQYF.

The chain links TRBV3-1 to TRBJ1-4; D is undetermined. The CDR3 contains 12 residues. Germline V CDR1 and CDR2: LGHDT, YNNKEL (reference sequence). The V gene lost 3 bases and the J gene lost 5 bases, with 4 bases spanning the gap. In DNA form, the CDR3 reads TGTGCCAGCAGCCACCGAAATGAAAAACTGTTTTTT. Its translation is CASSHRNEKLFF.

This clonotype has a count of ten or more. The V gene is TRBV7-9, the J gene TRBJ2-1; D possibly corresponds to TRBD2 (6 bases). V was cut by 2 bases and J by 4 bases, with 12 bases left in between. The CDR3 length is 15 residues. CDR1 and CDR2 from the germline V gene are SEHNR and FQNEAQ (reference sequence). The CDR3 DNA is TGTGCCAGCAGCTTAATTCTTGGACTATACAATGAGCAGTTCTTC. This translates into CASSLILGLYNEQFF.

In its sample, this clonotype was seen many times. CDR3 bases: TGTGCCAGCAGCAGGGCCAGTGACCTGAACACTGAAGCTTTCTTT. This codes for CASSRASDLNTEAFF. The V and J genes are TRBV7-8 and TRBJ1-1; D gene uncertain. The CDR3 is 15 residues long. Per germline, CDR1 SGHVS and CDR2 FQNEAQ. Trimming pared 5 bases from V and 0 bases from J, leaving 13 bases between. Full variable domain (rest looked up from reference TRBV7-8 and TRBJ1-1): GAGVSQSPRYKVAKRGQDVALRCDPISGHVSLFWYQQALGQGPEFLTYFQNEAQLDKSGLPSDRFFAERPEGSVSTLKIQRTQQEDSAVYLCASSRASDLNTEAFFGQGTRLTVV.

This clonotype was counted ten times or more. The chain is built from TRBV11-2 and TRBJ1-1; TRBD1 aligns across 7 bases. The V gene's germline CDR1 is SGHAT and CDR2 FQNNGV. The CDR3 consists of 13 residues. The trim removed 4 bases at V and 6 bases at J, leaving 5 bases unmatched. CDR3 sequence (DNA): TGTGCCAGCAGCTCGACAGGGTTCGCTGAAGCTTTCTTT. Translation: CASSSTGFAEAFF.

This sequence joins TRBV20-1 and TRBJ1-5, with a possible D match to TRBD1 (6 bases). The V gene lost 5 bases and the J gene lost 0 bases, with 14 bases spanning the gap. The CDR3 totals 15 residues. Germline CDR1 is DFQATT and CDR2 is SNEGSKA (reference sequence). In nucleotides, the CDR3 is TGCAGTGCTGGAGTGGGACACGATAGCAATCAGCCCCAGCATTTT. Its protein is CSAGVGHDSNQPQHF.

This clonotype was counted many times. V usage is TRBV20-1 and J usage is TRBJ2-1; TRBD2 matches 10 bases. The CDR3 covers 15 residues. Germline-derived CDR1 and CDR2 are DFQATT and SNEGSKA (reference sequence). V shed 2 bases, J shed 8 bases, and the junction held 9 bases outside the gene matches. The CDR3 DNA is TGCAGTGCTAGATTGCTAGCGGGAGAGTGGGATGAGCAGTTCTTC. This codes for CSARLLAGEWDEQFF.

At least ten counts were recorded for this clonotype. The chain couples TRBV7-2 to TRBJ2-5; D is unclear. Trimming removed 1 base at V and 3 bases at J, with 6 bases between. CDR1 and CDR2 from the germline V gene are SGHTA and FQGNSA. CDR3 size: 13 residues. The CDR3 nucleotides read TGTGCCAGCAGCTTAGGACCCAAAGAGACCCAGTACTTC. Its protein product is CASSLGPKETQYF.

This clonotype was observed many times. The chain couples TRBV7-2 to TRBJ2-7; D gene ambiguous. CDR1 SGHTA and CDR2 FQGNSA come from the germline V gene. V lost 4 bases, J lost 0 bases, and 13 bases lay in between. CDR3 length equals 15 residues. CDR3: CASSSGTITSYEQYF. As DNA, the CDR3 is TGTGCCAGCAGCTCTGGAACGATAACCTCCTACGAGCAGTACTTC.

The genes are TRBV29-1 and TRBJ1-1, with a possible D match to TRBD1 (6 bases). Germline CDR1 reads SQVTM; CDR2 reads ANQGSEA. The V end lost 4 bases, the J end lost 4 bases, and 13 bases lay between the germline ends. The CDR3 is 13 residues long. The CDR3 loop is CSVVGGRGTEAFF. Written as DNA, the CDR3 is TGCAGCGTTGTTGGGGGCCGGGGCACTGAAGCTTTCTTT.

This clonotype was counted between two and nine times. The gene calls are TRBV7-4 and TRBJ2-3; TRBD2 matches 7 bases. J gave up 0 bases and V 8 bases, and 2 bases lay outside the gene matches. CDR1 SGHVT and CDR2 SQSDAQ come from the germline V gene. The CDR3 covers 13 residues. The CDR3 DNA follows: TGTGCCAGCGGGGAGGGGAGCACAGATACGCAGTATTTT. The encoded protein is CASGEGSTDTQYF.

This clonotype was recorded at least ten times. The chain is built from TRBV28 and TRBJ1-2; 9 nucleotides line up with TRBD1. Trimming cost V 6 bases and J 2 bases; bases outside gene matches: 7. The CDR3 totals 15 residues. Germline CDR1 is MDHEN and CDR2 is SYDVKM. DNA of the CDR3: TGTGCCAGCAGCGCCTCCGGGACAGGGAACTATGGCTACACCTTC. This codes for CASSASGTGNYGYTF.

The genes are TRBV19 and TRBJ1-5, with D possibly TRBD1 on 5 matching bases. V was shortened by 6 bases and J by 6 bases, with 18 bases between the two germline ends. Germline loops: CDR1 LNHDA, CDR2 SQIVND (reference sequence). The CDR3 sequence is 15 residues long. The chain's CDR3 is CASRGTLGESQPQHF. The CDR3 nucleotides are TGTGCCAGTAGGGGGACTTTAGGGGAATCTCAGCCCCAGCATTTT.

The CDR3 sequence: CATLLPGNYGYTF. For the CDR3, the DNA is TGTGCCACATTACTTCCAGGGAACTATGGCTACACCTTC. This sequence joins TRBV15 and TRBJ1-2; tentatively, D is TRBD1 (5 bases). The V end lost 9 bases, the J end lost 2 bases, and 13 bases lay between the germline ends. Germline loops: CDR1 LNHNV, CDR2 YYDKDF (reference sequence). The CDR3 sequence is 13 residues long.

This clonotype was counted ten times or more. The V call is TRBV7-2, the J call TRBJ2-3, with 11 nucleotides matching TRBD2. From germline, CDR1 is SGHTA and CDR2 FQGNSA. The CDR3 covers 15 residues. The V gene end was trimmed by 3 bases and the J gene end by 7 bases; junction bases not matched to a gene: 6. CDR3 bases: TGTGCCAGCAGCTTTAAGGGACTAGCGGATAATACGCAGTATTTT. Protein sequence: CASSFKGLADNTQYF.

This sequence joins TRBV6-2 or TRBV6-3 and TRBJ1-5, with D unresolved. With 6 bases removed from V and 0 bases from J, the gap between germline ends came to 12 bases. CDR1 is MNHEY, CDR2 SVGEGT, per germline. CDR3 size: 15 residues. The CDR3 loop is CASSPRLNSNQPQHF. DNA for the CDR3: TGTGCCAGCAGCCCACGGCTGAATAGCAATCAGCCCCAGCATTTT.